This entry describes one T cell receptor (beta chain). The clone's antigen remains unknown. No base quality information exists; no much larger clone differs at one position. Trimming at the junction amounts to 1 base on V and 3 bases on J, and the germline ends lie 16 bases apart. Including cysteine and phenylalanine, the CDR3 has 17 amino acids. Only the CDR3 DNA is retained, 51 bases long and in frame from the first base. Reading the germline V gene gives CDR1 SGHDT and CDR2 YYEEEE. These data belong to a study of shared clonotypes between healthy human individuals (TCRdb year 2020). About the investigation overall: The cohort included a few men and two women between 18 and 49 years of age. For each donor, CD4 naive and CD4 memory were each run on three plates, CD8 naive on two plates, and CD8 memory on one plate. The study deeply sequenced blood TCR repertoires of about five healthy adults to estimate repertoire size and the extent of clonotype sharing between individuals. Different laboratories and diverse techniques were used to prepare libraries and sequence TCR repertoires, to increase sequencing depth and limit assay-specific biases. Between about 0.94 and 8.9 billion PBMCs per donor were obtained by leukapheresis. What the research found in general, with its limitations: Rarefaction of sorted-subset datasets indicated incomplete sequencing despite the large sequencing depth. The small number of donors limited the genetic and exposure-history diversity represented. Sampling was restricted to blood, and TCR repertoires in tissue are likely to differ from TCR repertoires in blood. Clonotypes shared by all four sorted-subset donors showed higher generation probabilities than non-shared clonotypes. Naive subsets generally had larger estimated clonotype richness than memory subsets. When several donors were compared, the shared fraction of clonotypes was roughly 5% for naive CD4, roughly 3.4% for naive CD8, 2% to 2.5% for memory CD4, and 0.4% for memory CD8. Pairwise subsampling indicated that sequencing depth was expected to affect the degree of clonotype sharing among donors.

Using the deep immunoSEQ assay, multiplex PCR amplified TCR CDR3 regions from genomic DNA. Extracted genomic DNA from each cell subset was spread evenly across all wells of several immunoSEQ 96-well plates, with each plate serving as a replicate. For sorted subsets, about 200 ng genomic DNA, equal to about 30,000 T cell genomes, was loaded into each replicate PCR. Purified libraries were measured with a Qubit 3.0 fluorometer, size-checked on a Bioanalyzer 2100, and measured again with the KAPA Library Quantification kit. Each immunoSEQ 96-well plate was sequenced on its own single-read 150-cycle Illumina NextSeq 550 flow cell. The original methods were these. Because the immunoSEQ output included only junctional sequences and no quality scores, the filtering could not be the same as the filtering used for full-length reads. Sequences were annotated with PyIR, a Python wrapper for IgBLAST v1.9, and V/J genes and CDR3 were assigned using IMGT germline references. Reads were filtered out if the reads had weak V/J assignments (E-value above 1e-6), no CDR3, stop codons, out-of-frame junctions, or ambiguous translated residues. V3J clonotypes were defined as sequences sharing an identical inferred V gene, J gene, and CDR3 amino acid sequence. The percentage overlap between two repertoires was calculated by dividing the number of shared unique clonotypes by the size of the smaller repertoire. Richness of each repertoire was evaluated using RTK rarefaction, the Chao1 estimator, and Recon v2.1 estimates of unobserved clonotypes. For all TCRbeta clonotypes obtained by the gDNA method from a few donors, generation probabilities were computed with OLGA. TCRdb obtained this table from immuneACCESS and retained in-frame rearrangements with V and J assigned. These tables miss some clones; where compared with another copy, unresolved V genes account for less than half of the shortfall, and the remainder is unexplained. The DNA gave D and trimming, while V, J and clone size come from that table. The sample has about 2.5 million clones on record, 85% to 95% of them singletons. Approximately 0.41% of the sample is held by the ten biggest clonotypes.

The donors were healthy, HIV-negative adults who had no recently reported acute infections or vaccinations. All donors were Caucasian adults living in Nashville, Tennessee, USA. CD4+ T cells were enriched by magnetic negative selection, after which naive cells were positively selected on CD45RA and the negative fraction was taken as the memory subset. Blood was collected by leukapheresis, and PBMCs were isolated by Ficoll-Histopaque density gradient centrifugation and then cryopreserved in liquid nitrogen vapor phase. Analytical flow cytometry was used to check the purity and quantity of each magnetically sorted T cell population. Genomic DNA was isolated from each sorted fraction and quantified by UV absorbance on a Nanodrop 2000c.

This clonotype was obtained from a man between 18 and 35 years old in good health. Some clones in this sample may be carry-over from other donors' samples. The rearrangement combines TRBV5-6 with TRBJ2-2; tentative D gene TRBD1, with 5 bases matching. Specimen: naive CD4+ T cells from PBMCs. Taken with the paper, the label for cell subset or site translates to: CD45RA+ positively selected. The CDR3 protein sequence reads: CASSLPRDYWDTGELFF. DNA sequence: TGTGCCAGCAGCTTGCCCAGGGATTATTGGGACACCGGGGAGCTGTTTTTT.